This entry lists 6 T cell receptor beta chains sequenced from one sample in a study of CD8 T cells in Susac syndrome. RNA in amounts of roughly 0.5 to 1 ug was reverse transcribed with random hexamers. TCRdb analysed the immunoSEQ multiplex PCR reads with MiXCR anew, one entry per CDR3 protein. In the table there are about 140,000 distinct CDR3 sequences, around 95% of which are singletons. The sequencing input was CD4+ T cells from PBMCs. All receptors come from a human donor with Susac syndrome.

The chain uses TRBV30 and TRBJ1-1; the D gene is possibly TRBD1 (5 bases). The CDR3 is made up of 12 amino acids. Germline V lookup: CDR1 GTSNPN, CDR2 SVGIG (reference sequence). V dropped 6 bases and J dropped 3 bases, with 11 bases sitting between them. The CDR3 protein is CACSDTHTEAFF. The CDR3, as DNA: TGTGCCTGCTCGGACACCCACACTGAAGCTTTCTTT.

The chain combines TRBV7-2 with TRBJ1-1; possible D gene TRBD1, 5 bases. The V gene lost 2 bases and the J gene lost 6 bases, with 10 bases spanning the gap. The CDR3 extends over 13 amino acids. Germline V gene lookup returns CDR1 SGHTA and CDR2 FQGNSA. CDR3 in amino acids: CASSLTREAEAFF. DNA of the CDR3: TGTGCCAGCAGCTTAACCAGGGAAGCTGAAGCTTTCTTT.

The genes are TRBV30 and TRBJ1-4; D is unresolved. V dropped 6 bases and J dropped 2 bases, with 10 bases sitting between them. The V gene's germline CDR1 is GTSNPN and CDR2 SVGIG (reference sequence). CDR3 size: 13 residues. The CDR3 loop is CACHLLTNEKLFF. CDR3 in DNA: TGTGCCTGTCATCTCCTGACTAATGAAAAACTGTTTTTT.

This chain joins TRBV7-3 and TRBJ1-1; D is unresolved. The V gene lost 2 bases and the J gene lost 12 bases, with 16 bases spanning the gap. This CDR3 has 13 residues. Germline loops: CDR1 SGHTA, CDR2 FQGTGA. In DNA form, the CDR3 reads TGTGCCAGCAGCTTAGAGAAAACCGCGAAATCTTTCTTT. Residues: CASSLEKTAKSFF.

Only one count was recorded for this clonotype. This chain uses TRBV10-3 with TRBJ1-5, with TRBD1 as a possible D gene (5 bases). Per the germline V gene, CDR1 is ENHRY and CDR2 is SYGVKD. V was clipped by 11 bases and J by 5 bases, with 10 bases between them. There are 11 residues in the CDR3. The CDR3 DNA reads TGTGCCGTTGGGGGGGATCAGCCCCAGCATTTT. Its protein is CAVGGDQPQHF.

This chain joins TRBV20-1 and TRBJ2-5, with 13 nucleotides matching TRBD2. Trimming cost V 3 bases and J 2 bases; bases outside gene matches: 3. Germline V gene sequence: CDR1 DFQATT, CDR2 SNEGSKA (reference sequence). The CDR3 is 15 residues long. The CDR3, as DNA: TGCAGTGCTAGTGGACTAGCGGGAGTACAAGAGACCCAGTACTTC. Its translation: CSASGLAGVQETQYF.